This T cell receptor beta chain is from a study of blood T cell repertoires in COVID-19. With 3 bases clipped from V and 5 bases from J, the junction kept 5 bases outside the gene matches. Germline V CDR1 and CDR2: LNHDA, SQIVND (reference sequence). The CDR3 is 15 residues long. The data were produced by immunoSEQ multiplex PCR, yet TCRdb's version contains in-frame clones alone and is incomplete. The sample shows 200,000 or so clones, roughly 85% of them seen only once. Sequences were obtained from peripheral blood. The TCR comes from a man aged 55-75 years with acute or convalescent COVID-19. The genes are TRBV19 and TRBJ2-3; 10 bases match TRBD1. CDR3 nucleotides: TGTGCCAGTAGTATTGGGGACAGGGGTTTAGATACGCAGTATTTT. As protein: CASSIGDRGLDTQYF.